This T cell receptor (beta chain) stems from a study of blood T cell repertoires in COVID-19. As for the study in general: Sites in the United States, Italy and Spain provided acute and convalescent COVID-19 samples. From T cells, B-cell-depleted T cells, or PBMCs came the material, which was cDNA or gDNA.

From germline, CDR1 is LGHNA and CDR2 YNFKEQ. This CDR3 has 16 amino acids. The V gene end was trimmed by 3 bases and the J gene end by 5 bases; junction bases not matched to a gene: 6. Per the original data handling: Amplification with reference gene primers provided the estimates of nucleated cell counts. Some clones are missing from TCRdb's copy, which holds only in-frame ones; the method was immunoSEQ multiplex PCR. Clone size and V and J calls were adopted from that table, with D and trimming inferred from the DNA. Here the sample spans about 140,000 clones, roughly 90% being singletons. The receptor comes from a man aged 70 or older with acute or convalescent COVID-19. Sequences were obtained from peripheral blood. The chain recombines TRBV4-2 with TRBJ2-2, with TRBD2 identical over 10 bases. CDR3 DNA sequence: TGTGCCAGCAGCCAGGCTAGCGGGAGTGGGACCGGGGAGCTGTTTTTT. Translating gives CASSQASGSGTGELFF.